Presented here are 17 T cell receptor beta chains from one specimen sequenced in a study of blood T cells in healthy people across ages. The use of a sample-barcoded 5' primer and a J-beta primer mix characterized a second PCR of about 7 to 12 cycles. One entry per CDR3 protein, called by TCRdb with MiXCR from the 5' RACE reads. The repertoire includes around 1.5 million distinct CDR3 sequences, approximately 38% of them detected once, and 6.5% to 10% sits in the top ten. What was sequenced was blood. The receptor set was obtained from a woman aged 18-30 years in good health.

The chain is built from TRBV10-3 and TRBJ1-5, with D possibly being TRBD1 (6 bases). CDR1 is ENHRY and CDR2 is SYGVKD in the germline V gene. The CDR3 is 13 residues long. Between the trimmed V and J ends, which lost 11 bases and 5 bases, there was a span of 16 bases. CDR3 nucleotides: TGTGCCGTCACAAGACAGGAAGATCAGCCCCAGCATTTT. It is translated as CAVTRQEDQPQHF.

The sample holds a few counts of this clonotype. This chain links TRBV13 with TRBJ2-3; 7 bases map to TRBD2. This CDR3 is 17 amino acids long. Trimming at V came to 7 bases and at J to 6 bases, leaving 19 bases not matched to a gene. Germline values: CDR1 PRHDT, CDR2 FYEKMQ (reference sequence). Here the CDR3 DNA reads TGTGCCAGCAAAGGCGGGGGACTATCAACGCCGGGGGATACGCAGTATTTT. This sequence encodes CASKGGGLSTPGDTQYF.

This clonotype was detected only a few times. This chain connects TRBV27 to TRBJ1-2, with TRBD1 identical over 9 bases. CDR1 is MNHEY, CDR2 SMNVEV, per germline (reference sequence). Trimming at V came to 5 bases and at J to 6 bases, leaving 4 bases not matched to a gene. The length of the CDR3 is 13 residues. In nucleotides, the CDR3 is TGTGCCAGCAGTCCGGACAGGGGTAATGGCTACACCTTC. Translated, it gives CASSPDRGNGYTF.

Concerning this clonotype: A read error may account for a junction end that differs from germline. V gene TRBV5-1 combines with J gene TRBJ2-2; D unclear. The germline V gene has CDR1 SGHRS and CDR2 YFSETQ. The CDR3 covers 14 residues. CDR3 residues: CSSSLWKNTGELFF. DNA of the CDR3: TGCTCCAGCAGCTTGTGGAAGAACACCGGGGAGCTGTTTTTT.

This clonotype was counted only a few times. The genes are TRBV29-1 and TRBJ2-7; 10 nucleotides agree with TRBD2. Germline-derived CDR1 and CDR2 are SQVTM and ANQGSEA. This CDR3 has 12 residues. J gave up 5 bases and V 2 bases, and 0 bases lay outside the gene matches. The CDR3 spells CSVETSGNEQYF. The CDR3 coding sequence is TGCAGCGTTGAAACTAGCGGGAACGAGCAGTACTTC.

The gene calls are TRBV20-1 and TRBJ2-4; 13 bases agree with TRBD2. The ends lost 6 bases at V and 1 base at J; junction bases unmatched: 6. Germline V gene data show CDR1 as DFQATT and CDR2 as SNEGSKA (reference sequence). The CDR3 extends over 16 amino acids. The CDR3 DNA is TGCAGTGCAGGACTAGCGGGAGTGAACGCCAAAAACATTCAGTACTTC. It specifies CSAGLAGVNAKNIQYF.

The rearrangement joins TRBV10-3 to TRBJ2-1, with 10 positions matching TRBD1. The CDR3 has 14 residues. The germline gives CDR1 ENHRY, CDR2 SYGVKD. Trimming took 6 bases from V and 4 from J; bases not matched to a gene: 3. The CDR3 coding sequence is TGTGCCATCAGCCCGGACAGGGGGTACAATGAGCAGTTCTTC. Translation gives CAISPDRGYNEQFF.

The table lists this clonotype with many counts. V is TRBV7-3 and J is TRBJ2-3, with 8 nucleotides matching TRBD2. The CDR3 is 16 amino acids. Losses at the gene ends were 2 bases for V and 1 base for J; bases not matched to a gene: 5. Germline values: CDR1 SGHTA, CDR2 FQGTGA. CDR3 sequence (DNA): TGTGCCAGCAGCTTAGAGCGGGGACTAGGCACAGATACGCAGTATTTT. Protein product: CASSLERGLGTDTQYF.

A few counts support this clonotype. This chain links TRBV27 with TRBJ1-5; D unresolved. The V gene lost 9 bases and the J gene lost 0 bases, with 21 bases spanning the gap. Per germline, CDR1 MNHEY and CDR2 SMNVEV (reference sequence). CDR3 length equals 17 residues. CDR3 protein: CASPSSLRKLSNQPQHF. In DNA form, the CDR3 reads TGTGCCAGTCCCTCGAGCCTTCGGAAACTTAGCAATCAGCCCCAGCATTTT.

DNA of the CDR3: TGCGCCAGCAGCTTGGGGGGGACAGGAGGAAACACCATATATTTT. This translates into CASSLGGTGGNTIYF. The rearrangement links TRBV5-1 to TRBJ1-3; 8 nucleotides match TRBD1. V gave up 0 bases and J gave up 4 bases; unmatched junction bases: 3. Per the germline V gene, CDR1 is SGHRS and CDR2 is YFSETQ. The CDR3 extends over 15 amino acids.

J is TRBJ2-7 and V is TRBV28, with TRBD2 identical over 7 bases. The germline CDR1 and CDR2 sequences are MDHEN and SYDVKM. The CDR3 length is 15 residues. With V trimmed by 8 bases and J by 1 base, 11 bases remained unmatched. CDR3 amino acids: CASWGGAAKSYEQYF. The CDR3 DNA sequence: TGTGCCAGCTGGGGAGGGGCAGCCAAGTCCTACGAGCAGTACTTC.

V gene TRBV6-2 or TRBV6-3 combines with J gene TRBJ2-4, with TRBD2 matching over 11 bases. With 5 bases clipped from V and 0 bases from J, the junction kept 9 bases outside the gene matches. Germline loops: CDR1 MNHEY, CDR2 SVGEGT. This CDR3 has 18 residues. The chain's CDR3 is CASSLPTSGALAKNIQYF. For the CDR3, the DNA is TGTGCCAGCAGTCTCCCGACTAGCGGGGCCCTAGCCAAAAACATTCAGTACTTC.

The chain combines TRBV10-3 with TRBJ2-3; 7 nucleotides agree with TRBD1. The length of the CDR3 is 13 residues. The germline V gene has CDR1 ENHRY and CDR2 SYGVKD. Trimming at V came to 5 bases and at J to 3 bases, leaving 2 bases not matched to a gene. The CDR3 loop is CAISPTGTDTQYF. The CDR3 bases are TGTGCCATCAGTCCGACAGGGACAGATACGCAGTATTTT.

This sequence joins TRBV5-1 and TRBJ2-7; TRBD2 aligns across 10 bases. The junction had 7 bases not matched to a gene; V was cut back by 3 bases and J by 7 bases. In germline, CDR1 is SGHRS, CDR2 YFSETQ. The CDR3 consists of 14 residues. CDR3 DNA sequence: TGCGCCAGCAGCTCGGTAGCGGGGGGTAGGGAGCAGTACTTC. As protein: CASSSVAGGREQYF.

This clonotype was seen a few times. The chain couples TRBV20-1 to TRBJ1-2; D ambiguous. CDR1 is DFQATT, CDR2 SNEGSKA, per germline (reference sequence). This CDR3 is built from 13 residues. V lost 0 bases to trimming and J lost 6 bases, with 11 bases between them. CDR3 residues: CSARDLSSHGYTF. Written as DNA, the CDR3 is TGCAGTGCTAGAGACCTGTCAAGCCATGGCTACACCTTC.

CDR3 nucleotide sequence: TGCGCCAGCAGCCCGGGGGGGTTGGCCAACGTCCTGACTTTC. Its translation: CASSPGGLANVLTF. The V call is TRBV4-1, the J call TRBJ2-6; the match to TRBD2 covers 8 bases. CDR1 MGHRA and CDR2 YSYEKL come from the germline V gene. Trimming removed 4 bases from V and 6 bases from J; junction bases left unmatched: 2. CDR3 length equals 14 residues.

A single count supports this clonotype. The CDR3 DNA reads TGCAGTGCCTCTTCAAACCGGGACACTCTCTACGAGCAGTACTTC. Amino acid sequence: CSASSNRDTLYEQYF. The rearrangement uses TRBV20-1 and TRBJ2-7; a weak D match, TRBD1 (6 bases). Germline CDR1 reads DFQATT; CDR2 reads SNEGSKA (reference sequence). This CDR3 is 15 amino acids long. Trimming cost V 6 bases and J 3 bases, with 21 bases left between them.